This TCR beta chain was found in a study of identical twins. Points from the study as a whole: Zero-insertion analyses might be partly confounded by invariant T cells like MAIT and iNKT. Less excess twin sharing appeared in beta out-of-frame sequences. Within monozygotic twins, out-of-frame TCR alpha sharing was underestimated by the models. The study reached conclusions through statistical analysis that was cross-sectional, not following the same donors.

MiXCR, run by TCRdb on the 5' RACE reads, gives a single entry per CDR3 protein. This sample has about 890,000 distinct CDR3 sequences, with about 12% found just once. As regards this clonotype: Antigen unknown.

The germline V gene has CDR1 SQVTM and CDR2 ANQGSEA. The CDR3 has 13 residues. V was pared by 7 bases and J by 1 base, with 6 bases of the junction left unmatched. These data were also filed under a second study, of yellow fever vaccine responses in identical twins.

Sequenced material: PBMCs. The chain recombines TRBV29-1 with TRBJ1-1; 7 bases line up with TRBD1. The receptor was isolated from a woman in her late teens or twenties in good health. The CDR3 reads CSARQGRNTEAFF. In DNA, the CDR3 is TGCAGCGCTCGACAGGGCCGGAACACTGAAGCTTTCTTT.